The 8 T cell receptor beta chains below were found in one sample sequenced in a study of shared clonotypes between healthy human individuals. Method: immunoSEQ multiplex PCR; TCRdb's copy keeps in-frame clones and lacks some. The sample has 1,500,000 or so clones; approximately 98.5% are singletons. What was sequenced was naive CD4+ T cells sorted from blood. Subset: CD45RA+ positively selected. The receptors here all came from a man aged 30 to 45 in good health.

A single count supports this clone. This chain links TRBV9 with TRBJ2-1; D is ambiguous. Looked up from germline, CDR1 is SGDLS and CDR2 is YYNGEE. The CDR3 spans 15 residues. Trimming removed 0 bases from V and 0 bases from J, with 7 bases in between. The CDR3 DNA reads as TGTGCCAGCAGCGTAGCGAGAAACTCCTACAATGAGCAGTTCTTC. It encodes CASSVARNSYNEQFF.

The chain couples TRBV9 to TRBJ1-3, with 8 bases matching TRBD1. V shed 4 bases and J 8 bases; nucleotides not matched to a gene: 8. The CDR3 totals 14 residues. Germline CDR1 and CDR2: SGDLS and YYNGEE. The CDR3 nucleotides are TGTGCCAGCAGCTTACGGACAGGGAGAGACACCATATATTTT. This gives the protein CASSLRTGRDTIYF.

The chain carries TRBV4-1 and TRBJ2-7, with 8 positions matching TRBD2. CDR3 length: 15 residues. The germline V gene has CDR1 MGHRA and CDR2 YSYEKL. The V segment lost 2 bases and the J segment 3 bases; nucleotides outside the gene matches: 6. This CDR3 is CASSQTPGLGYEQYF. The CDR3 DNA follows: TGCGCCAGCAGCCAAACCCCGGGACTAGGCTACGAGCAGTACTTC.

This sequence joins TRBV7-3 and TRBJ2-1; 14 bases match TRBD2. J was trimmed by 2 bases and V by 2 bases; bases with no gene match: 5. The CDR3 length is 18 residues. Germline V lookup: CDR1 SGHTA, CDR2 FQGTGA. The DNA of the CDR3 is TGTGCCAGCAGCTTAGGACTAGCGGGAGGAACCGCCTACAATGAGCAGTTCTTC. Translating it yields CASSLGLAGGTAYNEQFF. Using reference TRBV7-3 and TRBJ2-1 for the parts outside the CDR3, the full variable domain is GAGVSQTPSNKVTEKGKYVELRCDPISGHTALYWYRQSLGQGPEFLIYFQGTGAADDSGLPNDRFFAVRPEGSVSTLKIQRTERGDSAVYLCASSLGLAGGTAYNEQFFGPGTRLTVL.

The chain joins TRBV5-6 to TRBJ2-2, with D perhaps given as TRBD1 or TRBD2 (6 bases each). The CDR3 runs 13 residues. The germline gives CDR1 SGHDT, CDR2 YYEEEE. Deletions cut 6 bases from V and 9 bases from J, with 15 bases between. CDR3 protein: CASTIGGSRELFF. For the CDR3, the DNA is TGTGCCAGCACCATCGGGGGCTCCCGGGAGCTGTTTTTT.

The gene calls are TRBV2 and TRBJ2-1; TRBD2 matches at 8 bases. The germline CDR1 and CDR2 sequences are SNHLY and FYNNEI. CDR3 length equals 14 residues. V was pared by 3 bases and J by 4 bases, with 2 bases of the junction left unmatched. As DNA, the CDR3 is TGTGCCAGCAGTGAGGTAGCGGGGTACAATGAGCAGTTCTTC. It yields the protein CASSEVAGYNEQFF.

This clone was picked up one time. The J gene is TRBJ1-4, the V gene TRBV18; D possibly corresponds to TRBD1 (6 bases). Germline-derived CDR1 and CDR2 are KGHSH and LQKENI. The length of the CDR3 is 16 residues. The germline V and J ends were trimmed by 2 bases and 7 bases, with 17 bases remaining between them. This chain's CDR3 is CASSPIKGGVSEKLFF. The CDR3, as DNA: TGTGCCAGCTCACCAATCAAAGGGGGGGTCAGTGAAAAACTGTTTTTT.

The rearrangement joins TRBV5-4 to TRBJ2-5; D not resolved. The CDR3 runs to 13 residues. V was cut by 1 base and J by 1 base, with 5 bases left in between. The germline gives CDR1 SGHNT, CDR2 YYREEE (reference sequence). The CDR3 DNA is TGTGCCAGCAGCTTGAGATCCCAAGAGACCCAGTACTTC. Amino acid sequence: CASSLRSQETQYF.